These 7 T cell receptor beta chains share one sample of origin, sequenced in a study of blood T cell repertoires in COVID-19. Measured with immunoSEQ multiplex PCR; TCRdb has only the in-frame clones, and not every one. Of about 140,000 clones listed, about 87% are singletons. The specimen sequenced was peripheral blood. Source of these receptors: a man over 45 who had recovered from COVID-19.

The gene calls are TRBV3-1 (or the pseudogene TRBV3-2) and TRBJ2-5, with 7 positions matching TRBD1. This CDR3 is 17 amino acids long. Germline CDR1 LGHDT, CDR2 YNNKEL (reference sequence). Trimming at V came to 1 base and at J to 5 bases, leaving 13 bases not matched to a gene. The CDR3, as DNA: TGTGCCAGCAGCCAAGTGAGACAGGGCCACTCAGGGGAGACCCAGTACTTC. Amino acids: CASSQVRQGHSGETQYF.

Ten or more counts support this clone. This chain connects TRBV19 to TRBJ1-1; TRBD1 aligns across 9 bases. Trimming removed 4 bases from V and 0 bases from J; junction bases left unmatched: 9. This CDR3 has 17 residues. CDR1 and CDR2 from the germline V gene are LNHDA and SQIVND (reference sequence). The CDR3 bases are TGTGCCAGTAGTAATGGGGGGACAGGGCCCTTGAACACTGAAGCTTTCTTT. The encoded protein is CASSNGGTGPLNTEAFF. The full variable domain, its missing parts supplied by reference TRBV19 and TRBJ1-1, is DGGITQSPKYLFRKEGQNVTLSCEQNLNHDAMYWYRQDPGQGLRLIYYSQIVNDFQKGDIAEGYSVSREKKESFPLTVTSAQKNPTAFYLCASSNGGTGPLNTEAFFGQGTRLTVV.

The chain uses TRBV19 and TRBJ1-2; possibly TRBD1 for D (6 bases). The V end lost 8 bases, the J end lost 7 bases, and 11 bases lay between the germline ends. Germline V gives CDR1 LNHDA, CDR2 SQIVND (reference sequence). The CDR3 is made up of 11 amino acids. CDR3 region: CASYRDLGYTF. The DNA for the CDR3 is TGTGCCAGTTACAGGGATCTTGGCTACACCTTC. The complete variable domain, with remaining parts taken from reference TRBV19 and TRBJ1-2, reads DGGITQSPKYLFRKEGQNVTLSCEQNLNHDAMYWYRQDPGQGLRLIYYSQIVNDFQKGDIAEGYSVSREKKESFPLTVTSAQKNPTAFYLCASYRDLGYTFGSGTRLTVV.

The CDR3 protein is CATSPPSSYNEQFF. DNA for the CDR3: TGTGCCACCAGCCCACCGAGCTCCTACAATGAGCAGTTCTTC. V is TRBV15 and J is TRBJ2-1; no clear D gene. Trimming cost V 5 bases and J 0 bases, with 8 bases left between them. Germline lookup yields CDR1 LNHNV and CDR2 YYDKDF (reference sequence). The CDR3 runs 14 residues.

This chain connects TRBV2 to TRBJ1-3, with TRBD1 matching 7 bases. V shed 6 bases, J shed 8 bases, and the junction held 7 bases outside the gene matches. Germline assignment: CDR1 SNHLY and CDR2 FYNNEI. The CDR3 spans 13 residues. The CDR3 here is CASRDTGVDTIYF. In DNA, the CDR3 is TGTGCCAGCAGGGACACAGGGGTTGACACCATATATTTT.

The genes are TRBV4-1 and TRBJ2-5, with D unclear. The CDR3 consists of 14 residues. The ends were cut back, 0 bases at V and 2 bases at J, with 7 bases in the middle. Germline-derived CDR1 and CDR2 are MGHRA and YSYEKL. The CDR3 loop is CASSQDRAQETQYF. The CDR3, as DNA: TGCGCCAGCAGCCAAGACCGCGCGCAAGAGACCCAGTACTTC.

The chain couples TRBV11-2 to TRBJ2-7, with D maybe TRBD2 (6 bases). The V end was cut by 5 bases, the J end by 3 bases, with 20 bases between. This CDR3 has 16 amino acids. CDR1 and CDR2 from the germline V gene are SGHAT and FQNNGV. The CDR3 here is CASSPLTSPGDYEQYF. As DNA, the CDR3 is TGTGCCAGCAGCCCACTGACAAGTCCGGGAGACTACGAGCAGTACTTC.